The entry below describes one TCR beta chain. Its cognate antigen is unknown. Germline CDR1 SGHRS, CDR2 YFSETQ. The V segment lost 0 bases and the J segment 3 bases; nucleotides outside the gene matches: 3. This CDR3 has 15 amino acids. The data were taken from a study of STAT3 mutations in large granular lymphocyte leukemia. Across the study: Over half of T-LGLL patients had one or more immunosuppressive regimens.

The method was immunoSEQ multiplex PCR; TCRdb's version includes in-frame clones alone and lacks a portion of them. The profile shows around 5,200 clones, around 70% of them singletons. Broader study findings: In T-cell large granular lymphocyte leukemia, about half of patients showed multiple immunodominant subclonotypes.

The chain is built from TRBV5-1 and TRBJ2-3, with 8 nucleotides matching TRBD2. The specimen was PBMCs. This clonotype originated in a human donor with T large granular lymphocyte leukemia. Some clones in this sample may be carry-over from other donors' samples. The CDR3 DNA reads as TGCGCCAGCAGCTTGGTACTAGCGGAGACAGATACGCAGTATTTT. Protein product: CASSLVLAETDTQYF.